This entry lists 20 T cell receptor beta chains sequenced from one sample in a study of spatial heterogeneity in lung cancer. MiXCR, run by TCRdb on the 5' RACE reads, gives a single entry per CDR3 protein. The repertoire holds about 50,000 distinct CDR3 sequences, with around 7.6% as singletons. The time point here: sample taken at primary tumor resection. Without sorting, whole RNA was sequenced from tumor, nontumor lung or frozen PBMC. The material sequenced was PBMCs, taken at surgery. The receptors come from a female donor with early-stage non-small cell lung cancer.

The sample holds a few counts of this clonotype. The chain has TRBV7-2 and TRBJ1-6; no firm D call. In germline, CDR1 is SGHTA, CDR2 FQGNSA. This CDR3 contains 16 residues. With 0 bases removed from V and 6 bases from J, the gap between germline ends came to 12 bases. CDR3 protein: CASSLALNQVNSPLHF. DNA of the CDR3: TGTGCCAGCAGCTTAGCGTTGAATCAGGTTAATTCACCCCTCCACTTT.

The CDR3 here is CASSLRGGGVDIQYF. In DNA, the CDR3 is TGTGCCAGCAGCTTAAGAGGGGGCGGGGTCGACATTCAGTACTTC. The V and J genes are TRBV7-2 and TRBJ2-4, with D perhaps TRBD1 (7 bases). Deletions cut 2 bases from V and 8 bases from J, with 16 bases between. CDR1 SGHTA and CDR2 FQGNSA come from the germline V gene. The CDR3 spans 15 residues.

This clonotype was picked up many times. The chain combines TRBV11-2 with TRBJ1-1; weak D call: TRBD1 (6 bases). The germline CDR1 and CDR2 sequences are SGHAT and FQNNGV. The CDR3 covers 17 residues. The V end was cut by 6 bases, the J end by 3 bases, with 23 bases between. CDR3 DNA sequence: TGTGCCAGCAGTTACAAGTCCAGGTGGGGGCGATACACTGAAGCTTTCTTT. This encodes CASSYKSRWGRYTEAFF.

This clonotype came up a few times. The gene calls are TRBV19 and TRBJ1-1, with TRBD1 as a possible D gene (6 bases). V was trimmed by 6 bases and J by 6 bases, leaving 29 bases between them. This CDR3 is built from 18 residues. CDR1 is LNHDA, CDR2 SQIVND, per germline (reference sequence). CDR3 DNA sequence: TGTGCCAGTAGAAACCTACCCGGGACACCTGCCCTGAGGGCTGAAGCTTTCTTT. Its translation: CASRNLPGTPALRAEAFF.

The chain employs TRBV19 and TRBJ1-2, with 7 positions matching TRBD1. CDR1 LNHDA and CDR2 SQIVND come from the germline V gene (reference sequence). With V trimmed by 10 bases and J by 5 bases, 10 bases remained unmatched. The CDR3 runs to 13 residues. This CDR3 is CATTRDRPYGYTF. DNA of the CDR3: TGTGCCACGACCAGGGACAGACCATATGGCTACACCTTC.

This clonotype was seen at least ten times. This chain links TRBV29-1 with TRBJ1-5, with a possible D match to TRBD1 (6 bases). Germline-derived CDR1 and CDR2 are SQVTM and ANQGSEA. Trimming took 5 bases from V and 5 from J, leaving 16 bases between them. This CDR3 is 14 amino acids long. The CDR3 loop is CSVSAGGKDQPQHF. CDR3 bases: TGCAGCGTTTCGGCTGGGGGCAAGGATCAGCCCCAGCATTTT.

This clonotype appeared many times. The gene calls are TRBV5-1 and TRBJ2-7; 8 nucleotides match TRBD1. V dropped 4 bases and J dropped 2; count of bases not matched to a gene: 5. The germline CDR1 and CDR2 sequences are SGHRS and YFSETQ. The CDR3 totals 14 residues. The CDR3 here is CASSRTGNPYEQYF. The DNA for the CDR3 is TGCGCCAGCAGCAGGACAGGGAACCCCTACGAGCAGTACTTC.

The chain joins TRBV27 to TRBJ2-7; 12 nucleotides agree with TRBD2. Germline CDR1 is MNHEY and CDR2 is SMNVEV (reference sequence). This CDR3 contains 16 residues. The trim removed 2 bases at V and 3 bases at J, leaving 5 bases unmatched. The CDR3 is CASSLGLAGGGYEQYF. For the CDR3, the DNA is TGTGCCAGCAGTTTAGGCCTAGCGGGAGGGGGCTACGAGCAGTACTTC.

The chain employs TRBV23-1 and TRBJ2-5, with a tentative D call TRBD1 (6 bases). TRBV23-1 is flagged as an ORF with uncertain function. The CDR3 totals 12 residues. The ends were cut back, 7 bases at V and 5 bases at J, with 11 bases in the middle. The CDR3 loop is CASNYRVETQYF. CDR3 coding DNA: TGCGCCAGCAACTACAGGGTGGAGACCCAGTACTTC.

A few counts support this clonotype. In DNA form, the CDR3 reads TGTGCCAGCAGCCCTACAGGGGGAGCGGGAAACACCATATATTTT. This gives the protein CASSPTGGAGNTIYF. The chain has TRBV7-2 and TRBJ1-3, with TRBD1 matching 8 bases. Germline loops: CDR1 SGHTA, CDR2 FQGNSA. With 5 bases clipped from V and 4 bases from J, the junction kept 7 bases outside the gene matches. This CDR3 is 15 amino acids long.

CDR3 loop: CASSDQDRGLSGANVLTF. The CDR3 DNA reads TGTGCCAGCAGTGATCAGGACAGGGGGCTATCTGGGGCCAACGTCCTGACTTTC. The chain joins TRBV2 to TRBJ2-6, with 11 bases lining up with TRBD1. Looked up from germline, CDR1 is SNHLY and CDR2 is FYNNEI. V shed 3 bases and J 1 base; nucleotides not matched to a gene: 5. The CDR3 loop spans 18 amino acids.

This clonotype has ten or more counts. The V and J genes are TRBV6-8 and TRBJ1-1; 9 bases align to TRBD1. Losses at the gene ends were 5 bases for V and 3 bases for J; bases not matched to a gene: 7. The CDR3 consists of 15 residues. Germline V CDR1 and CDR2: MNHGY, SAAAGT. CDR3 nucleotide sequence: TGTGCCAGCAGTGAGGGACAGGGTGTGGACACTGAAGCTTTCTTT. It specifies CASSEGQGVDTEAFF.

This clonotype was observed a few times. The chain couples TRBV5-1 to TRBJ2-1; TRBD2 is a possible D gene (5 bases). The CDR3 length is 15 residues. The V gene lost 1 base and the J gene lost 6 bases, with 14 bases spanning the gap. Germline V CDR1 and CDR2: SGHRS, YFSETQ. CDR3 sequence: CASSLSGESFNEQFF. DNA of the CDR3: TGCGCCAGCAGCTTGTCCGGGGAAAGCTTCAATGAGCAGTTCTTC.

In its sample, this clonotype was seen a few times. The chain couples TRBV4-3 to TRBJ2-1; tentatively, D is TRBD2 (6 bases). The V end lost 3 bases, the J end lost 7 bases, and 19 bases lay between the germline ends. This CDR3 region has 16 residues. Germline-derived CDR1 and CDR2 are LGHNA and YSLEER. Here the CDR3 reads CASSHSARGGRNEQFF. CDR3 DNA sequence: TGCGCCAGCAGCCATTCTGCTAGGGGAGGTAGGAATGAGCAGTTCTTC.

This clonotype was detected a few times. The rearrangement links TRBV12-3 or TRBV12-4 to TRBJ1-2; D not certain. This CDR3 is built from 12 residues. Trimming left V 4 bases short and J 4 bases short, with 7 bases between. CDR3 in DNA: TGTGCCAGCAGTTCAGAGTTCTATGGCTACACCTTC. Its translation: CASSSEFYGYTF.

The CDR3 DNA is TGTGCCAGCAGCCCCCGGACAGGGGGCGGAGAGACCCAGTACTTC. It codes for CASSPRTGGGETQYF. The chain is built from TRBV7-8 and TRBJ2-5; 11 nucleotides agree with TRBD1. Trimming at V came to 5 bases and at J to 4 bases, leaving 6 bases not matched to a gene. CDR1 is SGHVS and CDR2 is FQNEAQ in the germline V gene. CDR3 length equals 15 residues. The full variable domain, rest sourced from reference TRBV7-8 and TRBJ2-5, is GAGVSQSPRYKVAKRGQDVALRCDPISGHVSLFWYQQALGQGPEFLTYFQNEAQLDKSGLPSDRFFAERPEGSVSTLKIQRTQQEDSAVYLCASSPRTGGGETQYFGPGTRLLVL.

This clonotype was found many times. The CDR3 nucleotides read TGTGCCAGCAGTTTGTTGTCAGCTAGCCTGAACACTGAAGCTTTCTTT. The encoded protein is CASSLLSASLNTEAFF. The chain is built from TRBV28 and TRBJ1-1; unclear D gene. CDR1 and CDR2 (germline): MDHEN, SYDVKM. Trimming shortened V by 3 bases and J by 0 bases, and 14 bases separated the two germline ends. This CDR3 has 16 residues.

The rearrangement links TRBV19 to TRBJ2-3; D remains ambiguous. CDR1 is LNHDA and CDR2 is SQIVND in the germline V gene (reference sequence). Trimming cost V 5 bases and J 2 bases, with 11 bases left between them. The CDR3 sequence is 14 residues long. In DNA form, the CDR3 reads TGTGCCAGTAGTCCAGAGAGATACACAGATACGCAGTATTTT. Translation: CASSPERYTDTQYF.

This clonotype was picked up a small number of times. The J gene is TRBJ1-5, the V gene TRBV6-2 or TRBV6-3; D might be TRBD1 (5 bases). Deletions cut 2 bases from V and 0 bases from J, with 11 bases between. The CDR3 loop spans 16 amino acids. Germline V gene lookup returns CDR1 MNHEY and CDR2 SVGEGT. This CDR3 reads CASSYAVGDSNQPQHF. The CDR3 region has the DNA TGTGCCAGCAGTTACGCGGTGGGGGATAGCAATCAGCCCCAGCATTTT.

The genes are TRBV4-2 and TRBJ1-2, with a tentative D call TRBD1 (6 bases). The V end was cut by 1 base, the J end by 7 bases, with 19 bases between. CDR1 LGHNA and CDR2 YNFKEQ come from the germline V gene. The length of the CDR3 is 16 residues. In DNA, the CDR3 is TGTGCCAGCAGCCAAGGGTCCGGGGGCATCTTTGGTGGCTACACCTTC. Amino acids: CASSQGSGGIFGGYTF.